These 5 T cell receptor beta chains were sequenced from one sample in a study of OX40 agonist ivuxolimab in advanced cancers. The table came from immunoSEQ multiplex PCR; TCRdb's copy has only in-frame clones and leaves some out. Of roughly 53,000 clones listed, over 90% are singletons. The source material was CD4+ or CD8+ T cells sorted from blood, sampled in a trial of the OX40 agonist ivuxolimab. Source of these receptors: an adult with an advanced solid tumor such as melanoma, head and neck, liver or kidney cancer.

This chain links TRBV27 with TRBJ2-5, with 11 bases lining up with TRBD2. The CDR3 sequence is 14 residues long. CDR1 and CDR2 (germline): MNHEY, SMNVEV (reference sequence). V lost 5 bases to trimming and J lost 3 bases; unmatched junction nucleotides: 2. CDR3 DNA sequence: TGTGCCAGCAGTATACTAGCGGGAGAAGAGACCCAGTACTTC. Translating gives CASSILAGEETQYF.

This clone was seen only once. The chain couples TRBV6-1 to TRBJ1-1; 7 nucleotides agree with TRBD1. V lost 5 bases, J lost 2 bases, and 8 bases stayed unmatched. Germline CDR1 reads MNHNS; CDR2 reads SASEGT. The CDR3 length is 15 residues. The CDR3 is CASSSWDSHNTEAFF. DNA of the CDR3: TGTGCCAGCAGTAGTTGGGACAGCCACAACACTGAAGCTTTCTTT.

This chain uses TRBV28 with TRBJ2-2; 8 bases align to TRBD2. Germline V gene sequence: CDR1 MDHEN, CDR2 SYDVKM. Trimming took 2 bases from V and 2 from J; bases not matched to a gene: 7. This CDR3 spans 17 amino acids. The CDR3 region is CASSLGTSGLNTGELFF. The DNA for the CDR3 is TGTGCCAGCAGTTTAGGTACTAGCGGACTAAACACCGGGGAGCTGTTTTTT.

The chain joins TRBV7-3 to TRBJ2-1; D call uncertain. Germline lookup yields CDR1 SGHTA and CDR2 FQGTGA. The V end lost 1 base, the J end lost 1 base, and 8 bases lay between the germline ends. The CDR3 sequence is 15 residues long. CDR3 sequence: CASSLSGRSYNEQFF. The CDR3 DNA follows: TGTGCCAGCAGCTTAAGCGGTAGGTCCTACAATGAGCAGTTCTTC.

This clone was counted once. The chain joins TRBV10-3 to TRBJ1-2; a possible D gene is TRBD1 (5 bases). The CDR3 runs 13 residues. Trimming removed 1 base from V and 6 bases from J, with 9 bases in between. CDR1 ENHRY and CDR2 SYGVKD come from the germline V gene. The CDR3 bases are TGTGCCATCAGTGAGTTGGGGCGGGATGGCTACACCTTC. Encoded protein: CAISELGRDGYTF.